This passage covers 32 T cell receptor beta chains from one sample sequenced in a study of T-cell memory formation after mild COVID-19. TCRdb itself ran the 5' RACE reads through MiXCR, one entry per CDR3 protein. Here the sample spans about 290,000 distinct CDR3 sequences, 15% being singletons. Material for sequencing was PBMCs or a T cell subset sorted from them (not recorded which). These receptors were collected from a man in his late teens or twenties who had mild COVID-19 (a few samples of this study predate the infection). Cell type and time point are not known.

In its sample, this clonotype was seen many times. The chain couples TRBV7-9 to TRBJ1-6, with no clear D. The CDR3 extends over 13 amino acids. Looked up from germline, CDR1 is SEHNR and CDR2 is FQNEAQ (reference sequence). V dropped 4 bases and J dropped 6 bases, with 7 bases sitting between them. Here the CDR3 DNA reads TGTGCCAGCAGCTGGGGTTCTAATTCACCCCTCCACTTT. Translation: CASSWGSNSPLHF. The full variable domain, completed using reference TRBV7-9 and TRBJ1-6, is DTGVSQNPRHKITKRGQNVTFRCDPISEHNRLYWYRQTLGQGPEFLTYFQNEAQLEKSRLLSDRFSAERPKGSFSTLEIQRTEQGDSAMYLCASSWGSNSPLHFGNGTRLTVT.

The V and J genes are TRBV7-9 and TRBJ2-3, with D possibly being TRBD1 or TRBD2 (5 bases each). CDR1 SEHNR and CDR2 FQNEAQ come from the germline V gene (reference sequence). CDR3 length: 14 residues. Between the trimmed V and J ends, which lost 3 bases and 2 bases, there was a span of 9 bases. The CDR3 reads CASSFGADTDTQYF. CDR3 bases: TGTGCCAGCAGCTTCGGGGCCGACACAGATACGCAGTATTTT.

The genes are TRBV5-5 and TRBJ2-3; D tentatively fits TRBD1 or TRBD2 (6 bases each). V was shortened by 1 base and J by 5 bases, with 14 bases between the two germline ends. This CDR3 has 15 amino acids. Germline CDR1 reads SGHKS; CDR2 reads YYEKEE (reference sequence). Here the CDR3 reads CASSLNGGLRDTQYF. DNA for the CDR3: TGTGCCAGCAGCTTGAACGGGGGCCTCAGAGATACGCAGTATTTT.

This chain uses TRBV10-1 with TRBJ2-1, with 8 bases that match TRBD2. The CDR3 sequence is 16 residues long. The trim removed 2 bases at V and 4 bases at J, leaving 7 bases unmatched. Germline assignment: CDR1 WNHNN and CDR2 SYGVQD (reference sequence). The CDR3 protein is CASSENPSGPYNEQFF. CDR3 coding DNA: TGCGCCAGCAGTGAGAATCCTAGCGGGCCATACAATGAGCAGTTCTTC.

The chain uses TRBV7-6 and TRBJ2-5; D unresolved. This CDR3 comprises 14 residues. Trimming shortened V by 3 bases and J by 1 base, and 9 bases separated the two germline ends. CDR1 is SGHVS and CDR2 is FNYEAQ in the germline V gene. DNA for the CDR3: TGTGCCAGCAGCTTTGGACCGGGCCAAGAGACCCAGTACTTC. Translation: CASSFGPGQETQYF.

About this clonotype: One end of the junction is discordant with germline, which a read error may explain. The chain carries TRBV15 and TRBJ2-2; 11 bases agree with TRBD2. This CDR3 spans 19 amino acids. Germline V gene sequence: CDR1 LNHNV, CDR2 YYDKDF (reference sequence). CDR3 in DNA: TGTGCCACCAGCAGAGATGTAGAGGTGTTGGCTAGCGGGGGGACCGGGGAGCTGTTT. It translates to CATSRDVEVLASGGTGELF.

This clonotype turned up a few times. V usage is TRBV10-3 and J usage is TRBJ2-1; D is unresolved. CDR3 length equals 15 residues. Per the germline V gene, CDR1 is ENHRY and CDR2 is SYGVKD. With 0 bases removed from V and 6 bases from J, the gap between germline ends came to 12 bases. The CDR3 protein is CAISESTWPLNEQFF. CDR3 in DNA: TGTGCCATCAGTGAGTCGACCTGGCCCCTCAATGAGCAGTTCTTC.

This clonotype has a handful of counts. The genes are TRBV7-9 and TRBJ1-2; D ambiguous. The CDR3 spans 13 residues. The germline CDR1 and CDR2 sequences are SEHNR and FQNEAQ (reference sequence). Trimming left V 4 bases short and J 7 bases short, with 13 bases between. The CDR3 sequence: CASSSSGFRGYTF. The CDR3 DNA is TGTGCCAGCAGCTCATCGGGGTTCCGTGGCTACACCTTC.

To note about this clonotype: This is likely a read error, given that the CDR3 carries no conserved phenylalanine or tryptophan at its end. No DNA is shown, since the ends of the CDR3 on it are uncertain; the CDR3 is the one TCRdb lists. The CDR3 sequence is CASSLDGFRTVSL. The chain couples TRBV7-2 to TRBJ1-2. Per the germline V gene, CDR1 is SGHTA and CDR2 is FQGNSA. The CDR3 extends over 13 residues, inclusive of both ends.

The table lists this clonotype with a few counts. The genes are TRBV5-6 and TRBJ1-6; TRBD1 is a possible D gene (6 bases). Between the trimmed V and J ends, which lost 1 base and 8 bases, there was a span of 10 bases. Per germline, CDR1 SGHDT and CDR2 YYEEEE. The CDR3 runs to 14 residues. CDR3 sequence reads: CASSLPGGDSPLHF. The CDR3 nucleotides are TGTGCCAGCAGCTTGCCTGGGGGCGATTCACCCCTCCACTTT.

This clonotype was found a few times. The rearrangement links TRBV5-6 to TRBJ2-5; D perhaps matches TRBD2 (5 bases). CDR1 SGHDT and CDR2 YYEEEE come from the germline V gene. V was cut by 4 bases and J by 7 bases, with 14 bases left in between. CDR3 length: 13 amino acids. The CDR3 spells CASSGEARVTQYF. The CDR3 nucleotides are TGTGCCAGCAGCGGGGAAGCGCGGGTGACCCAGTACTTC.

There are a few counts of this clonotype. The chain joins TRBV28 to TRBJ1-2, with no clear D. Deletions cut 3 bases from V and 5 bases from J, with 7 bases between. The CDR3 has 12 residues. The germline V gene encodes CDR1 MDHEN and CDR2 SYDVKM. The CDR3 DNA sequence: TGTGCCAGCAGTTTTGGGCGGTATGGCTACACCTTC. Amino acids: CASSFGRYGYTF.

The chain uses TRBV25-1 and TRBJ2-1, with D perhaps TRBD1 or TRBD2 (5 bases each). The CDR3 contains 14 residues. V lost 6 bases and J 8 bases, leaving 17 bases between the germline ends. Germline lookup yields CDR1 MGHDK and CDR2 SYGVNS. CDR3 in DNA: TGTGCCAGCAGCGACCCCGGGGCGTCAGATGAGCAGTTCTTC. Translating gives CASSDPGASDEQFF.

CDR3 sequence reads: CSARALPGQGVGQPQHF. The CDR3 nucleotides are TGCAGTGCTAGAGCTCTACCGGGACAGGGAGTAGGTCAGCCCCAGCATTTT. V usage is TRBV20-1 and J usage is TRBJ1-5; 9 bases line up with TRBD1. CDR3 length equals 17 residues. The V segment lost 1 base and the J segment 6 bases; nucleotides outside the gene matches: 13. Germline-derived CDR1 and CDR2 are DFQATT and SNEGSKA (reference sequence).

Ten or more counts support this clonotype. CDR3 sequence (DNA): TGTGCCAGCAGCCCTGACCCCTCAGCCAAAAACATTCAGTACTTC. Translated: CASSPDPSAKNIQYF. The V gene is TRBV6-2 or TRBV6-3, the J gene TRBJ2-4; D ambiguous. The CDR3 totals 15 residues. V lost 6 bases, J lost 0 bases, and 12 bases lay in between. Germline V gene data show CDR1 as MNHEY and CDR2 as SVGEGT.

The gene calls are TRBV20-1 and TRBJ2-7; D unclear. Trimming cost V 3 bases and J 3 bases, with 9 bases left between them. This CDR3 is built from 12 residues. The germline gives CDR1 DFQATT, CDR2 SNEGSKA (reference sequence). The CDR3 spells CSASPAGYEQYV. For the CDR3, the DNA is TGCAGTGCTAGTCCCGCAGGCTACGAGCAGTACGTC.

This clonotype was counted many times. One end of the junction is discordant with germline, which a read error may explain. V usage is TRBV7-7 and J usage is TRBJ2-3; no firm D call. The CDR3 spans 15 residues. The V gene's germline CDR1 is SSHAT and CDR2 FNYEAQ (reference sequence). CDR3 nucleotides: TGTGCTAGCAGCTTTGGCACCTCTAGCACAGATACGCAGTATTTT. Translated: CASSFGTSSTDTQYF.

The rearrangement joins TRBV20-1 to TRBJ2-4, with D possibly being TRBD2 (5 bases). The CDR3 extends over 12 amino acids. Looked up from germline, CDR1 is DFQATT and CDR2 is SNEGSKA (reference sequence). Deletions cut 4 bases from V and 4 bases from J, with 8 bases between. The CDR3: CSATGDKNIQYF. CDR3 DNA: TGCAGTGCTACCGGGGATAAAAACATTCAGTACTTC.

This clonotype has more than one count but fewer than ten. The CDR3 region is CASSPQALAGEAEQFF. Written as DNA, the CDR3 is TGTGCCAGCAGCCCCCAGGCACTAGCGGGGGAGGCTGAGCAGTTCTTC. The rearrangement joins TRBV9 to TRBJ2-1; 11 bases agree with TRBD2. J was trimmed by 9 bases and V by 4 bases; bases with no gene match: 12. Germline-derived CDR1 and CDR2 are SGDLS and YYNGEE. CDR3 length equals 16 residues.

In this sample, this clonotype turned up once. This rearrangement joins TRBV18 to TRBJ2-7; 7 bases match TRBD1. The CDR3 spans 13 residues. With V trimmed by 6 bases and J by 6 bases, 8 bases remained unmatched. Germline CDR1 reads KGHSH; CDR2 reads LQKENI. The CDR3 loop reads CASSPDRAIEQYF. Written as DNA, the CDR3 is TGTGCCAGCTCCCCAGACAGGGCCATCGAGCAGTACTTC. The full variable domain, rest sourced from reference TRBV18 and TRBJ2-7, is NAGVMQNPRHLVRRRGQEARLRCSPMKGHSHVYWYRQLPEEGLKFMVYLQKENIIDESGMPKERFSAEFPKEGPSILRIQQVVRGDSAAYFCASSPDRAIEQYFGPGTRLTVT.

This chain uses TRBV28 with TRBJ2-7; TRBD1 is a possible D gene (6 bases). Trimming removed 4 bases from V and 5 bases from J, with 18 bases in between. This CDR3 has 15 residues. Looked up from germline, CDR1 is MDHEN and CDR2 is SYDVKM. The CDR3 spells CASSYFRGIIHEQYF. The DNA of the CDR3 is TGTGCCAGCAGTTATTTCAGGGGTATCATCCACGAGCAGTACTTC. Full variable domain (outside the CDR3, taken from reference TRBV28 and TRBJ2-7): DVKVTQSSRYLVKRTGEKVFLECVQDMDHENMFWYRQDPGLGLRLIYFSYDVKMKEKGDIPEGYSVSREKKERFSLILESASTNQTSMYLCASSYFRGIIHEQYFGPGTRLTVT.

This clonotype was seen a few times. This chain connects TRBV2 to TRBJ2-6; D gene ambiguous. V was clipped by 2 bases and J by 4 bases, with 9 bases between them. CDR1 and CDR2 (germline): SNHLY, FYNNEI. This CDR3 region has 15 residues. The CDR3 here is CASSERQTGANVLTF. CDR3 sequence (DNA): TGTGCCAGCAGTGAACGGCAAACAGGGGCCAACGTCCTGACTTTC.

This chain links TRBV5-1 with TRBJ2-5; 10 nucleotides agree with TRBD2. Trimming removed 2 bases from V and 6 bases from J; junction bases left unmatched: 4. Germline V gene lookup returns CDR1 SGHRS and CDR2 YFSETQ. This CDR3 comprises 14 residues. The CDR3 DNA is TGCGCCAGCAGCTTCCTAGCGGGGGAAAAGACCCAGTACTTC. Translating it yields CASSFLAGEKTQYF.

The count of this clonotype is one. J is TRBJ2-2 and V is TRBV6-6; 8 positions agree with TRBD1. Germline CDR1 reads MNHNY; CDR2 reads SVGAGI (reference sequence). V was clipped by 3 bases and J by 4 bases; unmatched bases: 7. The CDR3 is 16 amino acids. CDR3 bases: TGTGCCAGCAGTTATTTGGGACAGGCAACCACCGGGGAGCTGTTTTTT. Encoded protein: CASSYLGQATTGELFF.

The V and J genes are TRBV4-3 and TRBJ2-1, with a tentative D call TRBD2 (5 bases). This CDR3 comprises 15 residues. V was cut by 4 bases and J by 9 bases, with 19 bases left in between. Per the germline V gene, CDR1 is LGHNA and CDR2 is YSLEER. CDR3 nucleotides: TGCGCCAGCAGCCGGGAGAATTTCCTCGGTGGTGAGCAGTTCTTC. Residues: CASSRENFLGGEQFF.

This sequence joins TRBV10-2 and TRBJ1-5, with 7 bases matching TRBD1. The CDR3 is made up of 12 amino acids. Germline V CDR1 and CDR2: WSHSY, SAAADI. V gave up 11 bases and J gave up 2 bases; unmatched junction bases: 3. CDR3 sequence: CAVGTGNQPQHF. CDR3 bases: TGCGCCGTTGGGACAGGCAATCAGCCCCAGCATTTT.

A few counts support this clonotype. The V gene is TRBV7-9, the J gene TRBJ2-1; D possibly matches TRBD1 or TRBD2 (5 bases each). Per the germline V gene, CDR1 is SEHNR and CDR2 is FQNEAQ (reference sequence). The CDR3 runs to 12 residues. Trimming left V 2 bases short and J 10 bases short, with 9 bases between. CDR3 protein: CASSLWGMEQFF. CDR3 nucleotides: TGTGCCAGCAGCTTATGGGGGATGGAGCAGTTCTTC. Variable domain in full (rest from reference TRBV7-9 and TRBJ2-1): DTGVSQNPRHKITKRGQNVTFRCDPISEHNRLYWYRQTLGQGPEFLTYFQNEAQLEKSRLLSDRFSAERPKGSFSTLEIQRTEQGDSAMYLCASSLWGMEQFFGPGTRLTVL.

This clonotype was seen many times. Sequence at one end of the junction differs from germline and may be a read error. The chain links TRBV5-1 to TRBJ1-1, with D uncertain. Germline V gives CDR1 SGHRS, CDR2 YFSETQ. The CDR3 has 13 residues. The CDR3 reads CASSLAVGTEAFF. CDR3 in DNA: TGTGCCAGCAGCTTAGCGGTCGGCACTGAAGCTTTCTTT. Complete variable domain (other parts from reference TRBV5-1 and TRBJ1-1): KAGVTQTPRYLIKTRGQQVTLSCSPISGHRSVSWYQQTPGQGLQFLFEYFSETQRNKGNFPGRFSGRQFSNSRSEMNVSTLELGDSALYLCASSLAVGTEAFFGQGTRLTVV.

This clonotype was counted many times. The V gene is TRBV7-3, the J gene TRBJ2-3; D ambiguous. This CDR3 contains 13 residues. Trimming left V 2 bases short and J 5 bases short, with 8 bases between. CDR1 and CDR2 (germline): SGHTA, FQGTGA. Written as DNA, the CDR3 is TGTGCCAGCAGCTTATCGTTCGGAGATACGCAGTATTTT. Its protein product is CASSLSFGDTQYF.

The gene calls are TRBV7-3 and TRBJ2-1; 13 nucleotides match TRBD2. This CDR3 is 17 amino acids long. CDR1 and CDR2 (germline): SGHTA, FQGTGA. J lost 5 bases, V lost 3 bases, and 7 bases had no gene match. For the CDR3, the DNA is TGTGCCAGCAGCTTTTTGGGGACTAGCGGGATCGACAATGAGCAGTTCTTC. Protein product: CASSFLGTSGIDNEQFF.

Only a few counts were recorded for this clonotype. The CDR3 protein is CASTLSGRVSYEQYF. The CDR3 region has the DNA TGTGCCAGCACCCTTTCGGGGAGAGTCTCCTACGAGCAGTACTTC. J is TRBJ2-7 and V is TRBV5-6; TRBD2 might be the D (5 bases). Trimming pared 6 bases from V and 0 bases from J, leaving 16 bases between. Germline loops: CDR1 SGHDT, CDR2 YYEEEE. The CDR3 totals 15 residues.

This clonotype has just a few counts. J is TRBJ2-3 and V is TRBV4-2; 8 bases are shared with TRBD2. The germline V gene encodes CDR1 LGHNA and CDR2 YNFKEQ. The CDR3 sequence is 15 residues long. Trimming at V came to 4 bases and at J to 6 bases, leaving 9 bases not matched to a gene. CDR3 bases: TGTGCCAGCAGCCCCCGGACTAGCAAAGGGGATACGCAGTATTTT. Its protein product is CASSPRTSKGDTQYF.